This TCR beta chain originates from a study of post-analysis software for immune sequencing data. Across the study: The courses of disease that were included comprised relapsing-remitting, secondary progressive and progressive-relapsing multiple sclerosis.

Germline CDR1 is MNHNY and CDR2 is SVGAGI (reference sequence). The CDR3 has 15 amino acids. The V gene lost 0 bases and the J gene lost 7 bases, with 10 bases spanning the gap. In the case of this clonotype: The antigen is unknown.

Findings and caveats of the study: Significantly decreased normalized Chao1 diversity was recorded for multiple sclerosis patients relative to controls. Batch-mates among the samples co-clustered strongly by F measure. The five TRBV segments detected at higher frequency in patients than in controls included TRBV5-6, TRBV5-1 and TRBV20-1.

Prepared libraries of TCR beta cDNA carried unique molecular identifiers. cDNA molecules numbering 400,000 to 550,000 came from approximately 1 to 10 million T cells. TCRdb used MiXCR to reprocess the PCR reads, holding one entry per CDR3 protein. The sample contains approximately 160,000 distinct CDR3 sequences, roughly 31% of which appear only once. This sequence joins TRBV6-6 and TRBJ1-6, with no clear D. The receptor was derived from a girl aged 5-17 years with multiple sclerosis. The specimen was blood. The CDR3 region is CASSYSPSGNSPLHF. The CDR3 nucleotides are TGTGCCAGCAGTTACTCGCCTAGCGGCAATTCACCCCTCCACTTT.